Presented here are 16 T cell receptor beta chains from one specimen sequenced in a study of blood T cell repertoires in COVID-19. Data came from immunoSEQ multiplex PCR; TCRdb stores just in-frame clones and leaves some out. The table has some 300,000 clones, about 90% seen once. Sample: PBMCs or T cells enriched from blood (not recorded which). Source of these receptors: a woman aged 45-59 years who had been exposed to COVID-19.

The chain recombines TRBV21-1 with TRBJ2-3; the D call TRBD2 from the table was never checked on the DNA. TRBV21-1 counts as a pseudogene. The CDR3 loop spans 16 amino acids. This chain's CDR3 is CASSNLDWTHTDTQYF. The CDR3 nucleotides read TGTGCCAGCAGCAACTTGGACTGGACGCACACAGATACGCAGTATTTT.

The rearrangement uses TRBV20-1 and TRBJ1-5; weak D call: TRBD1 (6 bases). V was trimmed by 3 bases and J by 3 bases, leaving 12 bases between them. From germline, CDR1 is DFQATT and CDR2 SNEGSKA (reference sequence). This CDR3 region has 14 residues. Here the CDR3 reads CSASQAGANQPQHF. The CDR3 nucleotides read TGCAGTGCTAGTCAGGCAGGGGCCAATCAGCCCCAGCATTTT.

V is TRBV19 and J is TRBJ1-1; weak D call: TRBD1 (5 bases). The germline gives CDR1 LNHDA, CDR2 SQIVND (reference sequence). Trimming removed 0 bases from V and 7 bases from J, with 12 bases in between. The CDR3 length is 14 residues. The CDR3 DNA sequence: TGTGCCAGTAGTATAGATAGGGGAACAAATGAAGCTTTCTTT. This sequence encodes CASSIDRGTNEAFF.

This clone was recorded once. The chain uses TRBV9 and TRBJ2-1; 12 bases agree with TRBD1. Germline-derived CDR1 and CDR2 are SGDLS and YYNGEE. Trimming removed 4 bases from V and 7 bases from J; junction bases left unmatched: 6. The CDR3 has 15 amino acids. The CDR3 region is CASSPGQGAGNEQFF. The CDR3 DNA reads as TGTGCCAGCAGCCCGGGACAGGGGGCAGGAAATGAGCAGTTCTTC. The complete variable domain, with remaining parts taken from reference TRBV9 and TRBJ2-1, reads DSGVTQTPKHLITATGQRVTLRCSPRSGDLSVYWYQQSLDQGLQFLIQYYNGEERAKGNILERFSAQQFPDLHSELNLSSLELGDSALYFCASSPGQGAGNEQFFGPGTRLTVL.

V and J are TRBV7-2 and TRBJ2-1; weak D call: TRBD2 (7 bases). CDR1 and CDR2 (germline): SGHTA, FQGNSA. The CDR3 consists of 15 residues. The V end lost 7 bases, the J end lost 7 bases, and 20 bases lay between the germline ends. CDR3: CASTPVGGAGNEQFF. The CDR3 DNA is TGTGCCAGCACTCCAGTGGGGGGGGCCGGTAATGAGCAGTTCTTC. The complete variable domain, with remaining parts taken from reference TRBV7-2 and TRBJ2-1, reads GAGVSQSPSNKVTEKGKDVELRCDPISGHTALYWYRQSLGQGLEFLIYFQGNSAPDKSGLPSDRFSAERTGGSVSTLTIQRTQQEDSAVYLCASTPVGGAGNEQFFGPGTRLTVL.

This clone was picked up one time. The chain couples TRBV7-2 to TRBJ2-3; the D gene is possibly TRBD2 (6 bases). Per germline, CDR1 SGHTA and CDR2 FQGNSA. Trimming cost V 8 bases and J 2 bases, with 17 bases left between them. The CDR3 spans 15 residues. The CDR3 sequence is CASGGLTGNTDTQYF. CDR3 coding DNA: TGTGCCAGCGGAGGGTTGACGGGGAACACAGATACGCAGTATTTT.

A few counts support this clone. The genes are TRBV7-9 and TRBJ1-1; no clear D gene. Germline loops: CDR1 SEHNR, CDR2 FQNEAQ (reference sequence). Trimming stripped 1 base from V and 1 base from J, with 10 bases between. The length of the CDR3 is 15 residues. CDR3 protein: CASSLGWAENTEAFF. DNA of the CDR3: TGTGCCAGCAGCTTAGGGTGGGCAGAGAACACTGAAGCTTTCTTT.

This clone has a single count. The J gene is TRBJ2-1, the V gene TRBV28; 10 bases map to TRBD2. CDR1 MDHEN and CDR2 SYDVKM come from the germline V gene. The CDR3 loop spans 16 amino acids. With V trimmed by 5 bases and J by 6 bases, 10 bases remained unmatched. CDR3 coding DNA: TGTGCCAGCAGTCTAGCGGGGGTTTCTCCCGGCAATGAGCAGTTCTTC. Its protein is CASSLAGVSPGNEQFF.

The chain uses TRBV28 and TRBJ2-5; 8 nucleotides agree with TRBD2. Germline V gene lookup returns CDR1 MDHEN and CDR2 SYDVKM. The CDR3 consists of 17 residues. V shed 10 bases and J 2 bases; nucleotides not matched to a gene: 18. The CDR3 loop reads CATRYPYGAGGQETQYF. The DNA of the CDR3 is TGTGCCACCAGGTACCCCTATGGGGCGGGGGGACAAGAGACCCAGTACTTC.

V usage is TRBV2 and J usage is TRBJ2-7, with D tentatively TRBD2 (5 bases). With 6 bases removed from V and 3 bases from J, the gap between germline ends came to 18 bases. The germline gives CDR1 SNHLY, CDR2 FYNNEI. The CDR3 runs 15 residues. The CDR3: CASSSTPRGNYEQYF. The CDR3 region has the DNA TGTGCCAGCAGCTCGACACCCCGGGGAAACTACGAGCAGTACTTC.

The chain joins TRBV28 to TRBJ1-5; 9 positions agree with TRBD1. Germline CDR1 MDHEN, CDR2 SYDVKM. V shed 1 base and J 3 bases; nucleotides not matched to a gene: 4. The length of the CDR3 is 16 residues. The CDR3 DNA sequence: TGTGCCAGCAGTTTATCGACAGGGGGGACCAATCAGCCCCAGCATTTT. It encodes CASSLSTGGTNQPQHF.

The chain has TRBV10-3 and TRBJ2-5; D unresolved. Germline assignment: CDR1 ENHRY and CDR2 SYGVKD. The CDR3 runs 14 residues. V was cut by 0 bases and J by 5 bases, with 10 bases left in between. CDR3 sequence: CAISESPRLETQYF. CDR3 sequence (DNA): TGTGCCATCAGTGAGTCTCCTAGGTTGGAGACCCAGTACTTC.

The chain has TRBV7-2 and TRBJ1-1; unclear D gene. CDR3 size: 11 residues. The germline gives CDR1 SGHTA, CDR2 FQGNSA. Trimming removed 7 bases from V and 3 bases from J, with 6 bases in between. The CDR3 loop reads CASIRDTEAFF. The DNA for the CDR3 is TGTGCCAGCATCCGGGACACTGAAGCTTTCTTT.

The CDR3: CASSLPGSYYGYTF. CDR3 coding DNA: TGTGCCAGCAGCTTACCAGGGTCGTACTATGGCTACACCTTC. The chain employs TRBV7-9 and TRBJ1-2, with D perhaps TRBD1 (5 bases). This CDR3 is built from 14 residues. Germline V gene lookup returns CDR1 SEHNR and CDR2 FQNEAQ (reference sequence). Deletions cut 2 bases from V and 3 bases from J, with 10 bases between.

The DNA of the CDR3 is TGTGCCAGCAGCTTCAATCCGGGGACACCCTCCCAATACGAGCAGTACTTC. It is translated as CASSFNPGTPSQYEQYF. This chain links TRBV11-3 with TRBJ2-7; tentative D call: TRBD1 (6 bases). The CDR3 has 17 amino acids. V lost 3 bases, J lost 4 bases, and 22 bases lay in between. Germline V gene lookup returns CDR1 SGHNT and CDR2 YENEEA. Based on the CDR3 plus reference TRBV11-3 and TRBJ2-7, the full variable domain is EAGVVQSPRYKIIEKKQPVAFWCNPISGHNTLYWYLQNLGQGPELLIRYENEEAVDDSQLPKDRFSAERLKGVDSTLKIQPAELGDSAVYLCASSFNPGTPSQYEQYFGPGTRLTVT.

This rearrangement joins TRBV15 to TRBJ1-2; 9 bases line up with TRBD1. Germline values: CDR1 LNHNV, CDR2 YYDKDF (reference sequence). The V and J ends lost 3 bases and 6 bases, in that order; junction bases with no gene match: 5. The CDR3 runs to 14 residues. The CDR3 loop is CATSRKQGANGYTF. CDR3 bases: TGTGCCACCAGCAGGAAACAGGGGGCTAATGGCTACACCTTC. Combining the CDR3 with reference TRBV15 and TRBJ1-2 gives the whole variable domain DAMVIQNPRYQVTQFGKPVTLSCSQTLNHNVMYWYQQKSSQAPKLLFHYYDKDFNNEADTPDNFQSRRPNTSFCFLDIRSPGLGDTAMYLCATSRKQGANGYTFGSGTRLTVV.